Following are 30 T cell receptor beta chains from one sample sequenced in a study of T cells in localized non-small cell lung cancer. This table comes from immunoSEQ multiplex PCR, and its TCRdb copy is limited to in-frame clones, with some not included. The sample lists about 59,000 clones; roughly 89% were seen once. The material was peripheral blood, obtained before any cancer treatment. All receptors derive from a man aged 40-75 years with stage I squamous cell lung carcinoma.

This rearrangement joins TRBV6-5 to TRBJ1-1, with TRBD1 as a possible D gene (6 bases). The germline V and J ends were trimmed by 0 bases and 11 bases, with 13 bases remaining between them. The CDR3 runs to 13 residues. Germline loops: CDR1 MNHEY, CDR2 SVGAGI. The CDR3 DNA is TGTGCCAGCAGTTACTCGAGGGGGGCTTCGGCTTTCTTT. It is translated as CASSYSRGASAFF.

The J gene is TRBJ1-1, the V gene TRBV12-5; D is uncertain. This CDR3 has 13 residues. V lost 1 base and J 10 bases, leaving 13 bases between the germline ends. Germline loops: CDR1 LGHNT, CDR2 FRNRAP. The CDR3 protein is CASGLDLGGLAFF. The CDR3 bases are TGTGCTAGTGGTTTGGACCTGGGTGGGTTAGCTTTCTTT.

The rearrangement uses TRBV5-1 and TRBJ2-7; D uncertain. The germline V and J ends were trimmed by 5 bases and 5 bases, with 11 bases remaining between them. The CDR3 loop spans 12 amino acids. The germline CDR1 and CDR2 sequences are SGHRS and YFSETQ. The CDR3 DNA follows: TGCGCCAGCAGGATCACGCTCGACGAGCAGTACTTC. It is translated as CASRITLDEQYF.

This sequence joins TRBV7-2 and TRBJ2-5, with 13 bases matching TRBD2. J gave up 1 base and V 3 bases, and 5 bases lay outside the gene matches. Germline loops: CDR1 SGHTA, CDR2 FQGNSA. The length of the CDR3 is 17 residues. CDR3 nucleotides: TGTGCCAGCAGCTTCAAACGACTAGCGGGAGGCCAAGAGACCCAGTACTTC. Protein sequence: CASSFKRLAGGQETQYF.

V usage is TRBV2 and J usage is TRBJ2-1, with D unclear. The germline V and J ends were trimmed by 8 bases and 7 bases, with 9 bases remaining between them. CDR1 SNHLY and CDR2 FYNNEI come from the germline V gene. This CDR3 spans 11 amino acids. The CDR3 spells CASSYSNEQFF. As DNA, the CDR3 is TGTGCCAGCTCCTACTCAAATGAGCAGTTCTTC.

The rearrangement links TRBV19 to TRBJ2-1, with unresolved D. Germline CDR1 is LNHDA and CDR2 is SQIVND (reference sequence). The V end lost 2 bases, the J end lost 0 bases, and 11 bases lay between the germline ends. The CDR3 is made up of 16 amino acids. The CDR3 here is CASSIFQASSYNEQFF. CDR3 bases: TGTGCCAGTAGTATATTTCAGGCGAGCTCCTACAATGAGCAGTTCTTC.

J is TRBJ1-2 and V is TRBV20-1; 8 bases are a match to TRBD1. The CDR3 contains 11 residues. V shed 3 bases, J shed 8 bases, and the junction held 2 bases outside the gene matches. Germline V gene sequence: CDR1 DFQATT, CDR2 SNEGSKA (reference sequence). CDR3 sequence: CSASQGAGYTF. CDR3 coding DNA: TGCAGTGCTAGTCAGGGGGCGGGCTACACCTTC.

V usage is TRBV2 and J usage is TRBJ1-1; D not resolved. The CDR3 covers 13 residues. Trimming removed 6 bases from V and 1 base from J, with 9 bases in between. CDR1 is SNHLY, CDR2 FYNNEI, per germline. The CDR3 DNA reads TGTGCCAGCAGCGGGCCGGCGAACACTGAAGCTTTCTTT. Translated: CASSGPANTEAFF.

J is TRBJ2-5 and V is TRBV5-4; TRBD1 matches at 9 bases. This CDR3 region has 13 residues. Losses at the gene ends were 6 bases for V and 4 bases for J; bases not matched to a gene: 4. The germline CDR1 and CDR2 sequences are SGHNT and YYREEE (reference sequence). The CDR3 region has the DNA TGTGCCAGCACCCAGACAGGGGGAGAGACCCAGTACTTC. Amino acids: CASTQTGGETQYF.

This chain links TRBV19 with TRBJ2-1, with D possibly matching TRBD2 (5 bases). Trimming left V 3 bases short and J 2 bases short, with 14 bases between. Per germline, CDR1 LNHDA and CDR2 SQIVND (reference sequence). CDR3 length: 16 residues. The CDR3 DNA reads TGTGCCAGTAGTATGGTCGGTGGACTCACCTACAATGAGCAGTTCTTC. Translating gives CASSMVGGLTYNEQFF.

This clone was picked up a small number of times. The V call is TRBV27, the J call TRBJ2-4, with TRBD1 matching over 7 bases. The germline gives CDR1 MNHEY, CDR2 SMNVEV (reference sequence). The length of the CDR3 is 13 residues. After removal of 9 bases from V and 0 bases from J, the junction contained 2 bases not matched to a gene. CDR3 loop: CASRQGAKNIQYF. The DNA of the CDR3 is TGTGCCAGTCGACAGGGAGCCAAAAACATTCAGTACTTC.

This clone has a handful of counts. The chain joins TRBV18 to TRBJ1-2; D possibly corresponds to TRBD1 (6 bases). CDR1 KGHSH and CDR2 LQKENI come from the germline V gene. The CDR3 runs 15 residues. The ends were cut back, 3 bases at V and 3 bases at J, with 14 bases in the middle. CDR3 sequence: CASSPRTAIDYGYTF. Here the CDR3 DNA reads TGTGCCAGCTCACCTCGGACAGCCATCGACTATGGCTACACCTTC.

The chain links TRBV5-1 to TRBJ2-2, with a tentative D call TRBD1 (6 bases). The CDR3 covers 15 residues. Germline V CDR1 and CDR2: SGHRS, YFSETQ. The germline V and J ends were trimmed by 1 base and 2 bases, with 9 bases remaining between them. The CDR3 sequence: CASSLTTGNTGELFF. DNA for the CDR3: TGCGCCAGCAGCTTGACGACAGGCAACACCGGGGAGCTGTTTTTT.

In nucleotides, the CDR3 is TGTGCCAGCAGCTTATATAAGGGGAACACTGAAGCTTTCTTT. Protein product: CASSLYKGNTEAFF. The V and J genes are TRBV7-2 and TRBJ1-1; D remains ambiguous. Germline V gene data show CDR1 as SGHTA and CDR2 as FQGNSA. CDR3 length: 14 residues. Between the trimmed V and J ends, which lost 2 bases and 1 base, there was a span of 8 bases.

This chain uses TRBV30 with TRBJ2-2; the D gene is possibly TRBD1 (7 bases). Trimming took off 0 bases at V and 6 bases at J, with 17 bases between the two ends. The CDR3 covers 16 residues. Germline CDR1 reads GTSNPN; CDR2 reads SVGIG (reference sequence). CDR3 DNA: TGTGCCTGGAGTGTCAAGGGAGTCAGGGGGGCCGGGGAGCTGTTTTTT. Encoded protein: CAWSVKGVRGAGELFF.

This chain joins TRBV19 and TRBJ1-1; perhaps TRBD1 as D (5 bases). The germline V gene has CDR1 LNHDA and CDR2 SQIVND (reference sequence). Trimming cost V 3 bases and J 4 bases, with 12 bases left between them. The CDR3 has 14 amino acids. The CDR3 sequence is CASSITSGGTEAFF. As DNA, the CDR3 is TGTGCCAGTAGTATTACTTCTGGGGGCACTGAAGCTTTCTTT.

The chain combines TRBV28 with TRBJ2-1, with 9 bases fitting TRBD2. This CDR3 contains 16 residues. V lost 4 bases and J lost 2; bases outside the gene matches: 6. The germline V gene has CDR1 MDHEN and CDR2 SYDVKM. The CDR3 DNA is TGTGCCAGCAGTTCCCTAGCGGGACTCACCTACAATGAGCAGTTCTTC. This gives the protein CASSSLAGLTYNEQFF.

V gene TRBV14 combines with J gene TRBJ2-1; D perhaps matches TRBD1 (6 bases). The CDR3 totals 15 residues. Germline assignment: CDR1 SGHDN and CDR2 FVKESK. V shed 4 bases and J shed 4 bases, with 14 bases lying between them. The CDR3 bases are TGTGCCAGCAGCCCAATCGGACAGTCGTACAATGAGCAGTTCTTC. Amino acid sequence: CASSPIGQSYNEQFF.

The chain uses TRBV5-4 and TRBJ2-3; TRBD2 aligns across 7 bases. Germline values: CDR1 SGHNT, CDR2 YYREEE (reference sequence). CDR3 length: 14 residues. The ends lost 0 bases at V and 6 bases at J; junction bases unmatched: 4. CDR3 DNA: TGTGCCAGCAGCTTGGCCAGCGGGATGGATACGCAGTATTTT. Protein: CASSLASGMDTQYF. Filled out from reference TRBV5-4 and TRBJ2-3, the complete variable domain reads ETGVTQSPTHLIKTRGQQVTLRCSSQSGHNTVSWYQQALGQGPQFIFQYYREEENGRGNFPPRFSGLQFPNYSSELNVNALELDDSALYLCASSLASGMDTQYFGPGTRLTVL.

The chain is built from TRBV19 and TRBJ2-3; possibly TRBD2 for D (6 bases). CDR3 length: 14 residues. V gave up 3 bases and J gave up 5 bases, with 12 bases separating them. The V gene's germline CDR1 is LNHDA and CDR2 SQIVND (reference sequence). CDR3 loop: CASSIQGGEDTQYF. In DNA form, the CDR3 reads TGTGCCAGTAGTATCCAGGGAGGAGAAGATACGCAGTATTTT.

In DNA form, the CDR3 reads TGTGCCAGCAGTTCTAGCGGAGGGGGGGCAGATACGCAGTATTTT. As protein: CASSSSGGGADTQYF. The rearrangement links TRBV5-4 to TRBJ2-3; possibly TRBD2 for D (7 bases). Germline CDR1 SGHNT, CDR2 YYREEE (reference sequence). This CDR3 comprises 15 residues. V gave up 5 bases and J gave up 4 bases, with 17 bases separating them.

The rearrangement links TRBV10-3 to TRBJ1-2, with D possibly matching TRBD1 (6 bases). The CDR3 totals 12 residues. Germline V CDR1 and CDR2: ENHRY, SYGVKD. Trimming left V 10 bases short and J 5 bases short, with 14 bases between. The CDR3 nucleotides read TGTGCCAGCCAGGGGTCCGGGTATGGCTACACCTTC. This sequence encodes CASQGSGYGYTF.

CDR3 sequence: CASSPGVNYGYTF. In DNA, the CDR3 is TGTGCCAGCAGCCCCGGGGTGAACTATGGCTACACCTTC. The chain employs TRBV7-8 and TRBJ1-2; D is unclear. In germline, CDR1 is SGHVS, CDR2 FQNEAQ. This CDR3 is 13 amino acids long. The V end was cut by 5 bases, the J end by 2 bases, with 9 bases between.

This chain connects TRBV15 to TRBJ2-7; the match to TRBD1 covers 8 bases. Trimming took 0 bases from V and 2 from J; bases not matched to a gene: 3. The V gene's germline CDR1 is LNHNV and CDR2 YYDKDF (reference sequence). The CDR3 covers 15 residues. CDR3 amino acids: CATSRDRDRPYEQYF. The DNA of the CDR3 is TGTGCCACCAGCAGAGACCGGGACAGGCCCTACGAGCAGTACTTC.

V gene TRBV7-8 combines with J gene TRBJ1-1, with 7 positions matching TRBD1. Germline assignment: CDR1 SGHVS and CDR2 FQNEAQ. The length of the CDR3 is 10 residues. The CDR3 is CFTGEGEAFF. CDR3 sequence (DNA): TGTTTTACAGGGGAGGGGGAAGCTTTCTTT.

This chain uses TRBV27 with TRBJ2-6; D is unclear. Germline V gives CDR1 MNHEY, CDR2 SMNVEV (reference sequence). This CDR3 has 12 residues. The V and J ends lost 6 bases and 4 bases respectively, with 4 bases between them. The CDR3 loop is CASRAGANVLTF. The CDR3 DNA sequence: TGTGCCAGCAGGGCGGGGGCCAACGTCCTGACTTTC.

V is TRBV11-2 and J is TRBJ2-1; TRBD1 matches at 7 bases. Trimming at V came to 6 bases and at J to 7 bases, leaving 6 bases not matched to a gene. CDR3 length: 13 amino acids. Germline V gene sequence: CDR1 SGHAT, CDR2 FQNNGV. The CDR3 reads CASRWDRGNEQFF. DNA of the CDR3: TGTGCCAGCAGATGGGACAGAGGGAATGAGCAGTTCTTC. The full variable domain, rest sourced from reference TRBV11-2 and TRBJ2-1, is EAGVAQSPRYKIIEKRQSVAFWCNPISGHATLYWYQQILGQGPKLLIQFQNNGVVDDSQLPKDRFSAERLKGVDSTLKIQPAKLEDSAVYLCASRWDRGNEQFFGPGTRLTVL.

The CDR3 DNA follows: TGTGCCAGCAGCTTCGGGGGCACAGATACGCAGTATTTT. It encodes CASSFGGTDTQYF. The chain recombines TRBV7-3 with TRBJ2-3, with TRBD2 as a possible D gene (5 bases). Trimming took 3 bases from V and 1 from J, leaving 5 bases between them. The germline gives CDR1 SGHTA, CDR2 FQGTGA. The CDR3 spans 13 residues.

The chain uses TRBV5-1 and TRBJ2-1; D not resolved. The V end was cut by 5 bases, the J end by 8 bases, with 8 bases between. The CDR3 consists of 11 residues. CDR1 is SGHRS, CDR2 YFSETQ, per germline. This CDR3 reads CASSPSHEQFF. DNA for the CDR3: TGCGCCAGCAGTCCAAGCCATGAGCAGTTCTTC.

This chain uses TRBV4-1 with TRBJ2-5; TRBD1 matches 9 bases. The V segment lost 0 bases and the J segment 4 bases; nucleotides outside the gene matches: 9. This CDR3 is 17 amino acids long. Germline CDR1 is MGHRA and CDR2 is YSYEKL. CDR3 nucleotides: TGCGCCAGCAGCCAAGATAGTTGGGGACAGGGTGGAGAGACCCAGTACTTC. Protein sequence: CASSQDSWGQGGETQYF.